Listed below are T cell receptor beta chains from one sample, sequenced in a study of shared clonotypes between healthy human individuals. Libraries were prepared by immunoSEQ multiplex PCR; TCRdb keeps only in-frame clonotypes and omits some of them. Of roughly 380,000 clones listed, around 96% are singletons. Sequencing used memory CD8+ T cells sorted from blood. The receptors were sampled from a man aged 25-45 years in good health. The CDR3 runs from the conserved cysteine through the conserved F or W. Each record gives: clone size, V gene, J gene, D gene, CDR3 protein, CDR3 DNA. The D gene is left open where the match is weak. Some rows have no size entry. The others give once, few or many, or a class for an expanded clone.

clone size: -
V gene: TRBV7-8
J gene: TRBJ1-1
D gene: -
CDR3 protein: CASSLLPGAGNTEAFF
CDR3 DNA: TGTGCCAGCAGCTTACTCCCTGGGGCAGGGAACACTGAAGCTTTCTTT

clone size: -
V gene: TRBV29-1
J gene: TRBJ2-1
D gene: TRBD2
CDR3 protein: CSVDRLAPGGRNEQFF
CDR3 DNA: TGCAGCGTTGATCGACTAGCGCCCGGAGGAAGGAATGAGCAGTTCTTC

clone size: -
V gene: TRBV5-1
J gene: TRBJ2-7
D gene: TRBD2
CDR3 protein: CASSFLGRASGTYEQYF
CDR3 DNA: TGCGCCAGCAGCTTTTTAGGCCGGGCTAGCGGTACCTACGAGCAGTACTTC

clone size: -
V gene: TRBV6-1
J gene: TRBJ2-1
D gene: -
CDR3 protein: CASSELGRAEQFF
CDR3 DNA: TGTGCCAGCAGTGAACTGGGGCGGGCTGAGCAGTTCTTC

clone size: -
V gene: TRBV4-2
J gene: TRBJ1-4
D gene: -
CDR3 protein: CASTKEGGYDFNEKLFF
CDR3 DNA: TGTGCCAGCACTAAAGAAGGGGGATACGATTTTAATGAAAAACTGTTTTTT

clone size: -
V gene: TRBV5-1
J gene: TRBJ2-3
D gene: -
CDR3 protein: CASSLFGSDTQYF
CDR3 DNA: TGCGCCAGCAGCTTGTTCGGGTCAGATACGCAGTATTTT

clone size: -
V gene: TRBV21-1
J gene: TRBJ1-5
D gene: -
CDR3 protein: CASSNLQGEGNQPQHF
CDR3 DNA: TGTGCCAGCAGCAACCTACAGGGTGAGGGCAATCAGCCCCAGCATTTT

clone size: -
V gene: TRBV1
J gene: TRBJ2-7
D gene: -
CDR3 protein: CTSSQEPDSEQYF
CDR3 DNA: TGCACCAGCAGCCAAGAACCAGACTCGGAGCAGTACTTC

clone size: -
V gene: TRBV29-1
J gene: TRBJ1-2
D gene: -
CDR3 protein: CSVEGGARGYTF
CDR3 DNA: TGCAGCGTTGAAGGGGGGGCGCGTGGCTACACCTTC

clone size: -
V gene: TRBV19
J gene: TRBJ2-5
D gene: TRBD1
CDR3 protein: CASSIPGTGRETQYF
CDR3 DNA: TGTGCCAGTAGTATCCCCGGGACAGGGAGAGAGACCCAGTACTTC

clone size: -
V gene: TRBV27
J gene: TRBJ2-7
D gene: TRBD1
CDR3 protein: CASSPGTGGAGQYF
CDR3 DNA: TGTGCCAGCAGCCCCGGGACAGGGGGCGCAGGGCAGTACTTC

clone size: -
V gene: TRBV28
J gene: TRBJ2-7
D gene: -
CDR3 protein: CASSSAVARSSYEQYF
CDR3 DNA: TGTGCCAGCAGTTCGGCAGTAGCGAGAAGCTCCTACGAGCAGTACTTC

clone size: -
V gene: TRBV7-6
J gene: TRBJ2-3
D gene: TRBD2
CDR3 protein: CASSAVSASGRGTQYF
CDR3 DNA: TGTGCCAGCAGCGCCGTTAGTGCTAGCGGGAGGGGTACGCAGTATTTT

clone size: -
V gene: TRBV5-1
J gene: TRBJ2-5
D gene: -
CDR3 protein: CASSLVPETQYF
CDR3 DNA: TGCGCCAGCAGCTTGGTACCGGAGACCCAGTACTTC

clone size: -
V gene: TRBV4-1
J gene: TRBJ1-1
D gene: TRBD1
CDR3 protein: CASSPGLRPVDRARHTEAFF
CDR3 DNA: TGCGCCAGCAGCCCGGGTCTTCGCCCCGTAGACAGGGCTCGTCACACTGAAGCTTTCTTT

clone size: once
V gene: TRBV6-5
J gene: TRBJ2-7
D gene: -
CDR3 protein: CASGGGISYEQYF
CDR3 DNA: TGTGCCAGCGGAGGGGGGATCTCCTACGAGCAGTACTTC

clone size: -
V gene: TRBV5-6
J gene: TRBJ1-2
D gene: -
CDR3 protein: CASSLGPVVVGGYTF
CDR3 DNA: TGTGCCAGCAGCTTGGGGCCAGTGGTCGTAGGTGGCTACACCTTC